The entry below describes one T cell receptor (beta chain). The source of the sample is a study of cytomegalovirus exposure and HLA in healthy donors. The CDR3 runs to 14 residues. The V end was cut by 4 bases, the J end by 5 bases, with 15 bases between. Germline CDR1 reads MNHEY; CDR2 reads SMNVEV (reference sequence). Primers included in the PCR were 60 Vbeta and 13 Jbeta primers. The data were produced by immunoSEQ multiplex PCR, yet TCRdb's version contains in-frame clones alone and is incomplete. The sample has about 140,000 clones, about 70% seen once. Sample: PBMCs. The clonotype comes from a male donor in good health and CMV-seronegative. The rearrangement joins TRBV27 to TRBJ2-7, with D possibly TRBD2 on 5 matching bases. CDR3 sequence (DNA): TGTGCCAGCAGTTCGGCGGGCCACGATCACGAGCAGTACTTC. This translates into CASSSAGHDHEQYF.